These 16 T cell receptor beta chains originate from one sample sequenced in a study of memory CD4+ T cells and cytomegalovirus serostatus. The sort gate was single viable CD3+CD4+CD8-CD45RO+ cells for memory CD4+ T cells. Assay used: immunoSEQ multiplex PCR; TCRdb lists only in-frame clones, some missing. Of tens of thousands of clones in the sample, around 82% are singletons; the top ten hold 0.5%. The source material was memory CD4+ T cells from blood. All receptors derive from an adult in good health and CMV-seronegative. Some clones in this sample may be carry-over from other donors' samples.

The CDR3 spells CASMRPDRRGGYTF. The CDR3 bases are TGTGCCAGTATGCGGCCGGACAGAAGGGGTGGCTACACCTTC. This chain uses TRBV19 with TRBJ1-2, with D perhaps matching TRBD1 (6 bases). The CDR3 consists of 14 residues. The germline CDR1 and CDR2 sequences are LNHDA and SQIVND (reference sequence). The V and J ends lost 7 bases and 7 bases respectively, with 19 bases between them.

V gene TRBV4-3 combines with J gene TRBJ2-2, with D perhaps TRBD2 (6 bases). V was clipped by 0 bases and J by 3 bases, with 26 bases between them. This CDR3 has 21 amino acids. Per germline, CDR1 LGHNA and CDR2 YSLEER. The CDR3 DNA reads TGCGCCAGCAGCCAAGAGCGGGTGGGGGGACCGCCCGCGGGGCACACCGGGGAGCTGTTTTTT. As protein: CASSQERVGGPPAGHTGELFF.

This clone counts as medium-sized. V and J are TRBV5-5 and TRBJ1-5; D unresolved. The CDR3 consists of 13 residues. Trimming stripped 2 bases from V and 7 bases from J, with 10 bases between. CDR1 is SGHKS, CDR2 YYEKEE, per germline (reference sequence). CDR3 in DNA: TGTGCCAGCAGCTTCTTGTTTGGACAGCCCCAGCATTTT. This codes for CASSFLFGQPQHF.

The CDR3 DNA is TGTGCCAGCAGCGCTTCGACAGGGACTAATGAAAAACTGTTTTTT. It is translated as CASSASTGTNEKLFF. V gene TRBV2 combines with J gene TRBJ1-4; 7 nucleotides agree with TRBD1. This CDR3 comprises 15 residues. The J segment lost 2 bases and the V segment lost 6 bases, leaving 6 bases of the junction unmatched. In germline, CDR1 is SNHLY, CDR2 FYNNEI. The complete variable domain, with remaining parts taken from reference TRBV2 and TRBJ1-4, reads EPEVTQTPSHQVTQMGQEVILRCVPISNHLYFYWYRQILGQKVEFLVSFYNNEISEKSEIFDDQFSVERPDGSNFTLKIRSTKLEDSAMYFCASSASTGTNEKLFFGSGTQLSVL.

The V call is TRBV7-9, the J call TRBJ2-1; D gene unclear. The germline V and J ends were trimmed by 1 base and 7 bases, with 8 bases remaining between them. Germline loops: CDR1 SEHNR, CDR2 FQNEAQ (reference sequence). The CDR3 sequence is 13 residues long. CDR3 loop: CASSLGSQNEQFF. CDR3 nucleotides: TGTGCCAGCAGCTTAGGGTCCCAAAATGAGCAGTTCTTC.

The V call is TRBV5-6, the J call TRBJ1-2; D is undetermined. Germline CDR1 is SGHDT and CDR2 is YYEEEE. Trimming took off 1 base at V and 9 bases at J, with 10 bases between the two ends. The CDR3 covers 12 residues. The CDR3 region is CASSLRAASYTF. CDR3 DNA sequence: TGTGCCAGCAGCTTGAGGGCAGCGAGCTACACCTTC.

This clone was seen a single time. CDR3 sequence reads: CASSFSGPLRGEQFF. In DNA, the CDR3 is TGTGCCAGCAGTTTTTCGGGTCCCCTAAGGGGTGAGCAGTTCTTC. The genes are TRBV6-5 and TRBJ2-1, with D maybe TRBD1 (5 bases). Trimming took 4 bases from V and 9 from J, leaving 19 bases between them. CDR1 is MNHEY, CDR2 SVGAGI, per germline. The CDR3 runs 15 residues.

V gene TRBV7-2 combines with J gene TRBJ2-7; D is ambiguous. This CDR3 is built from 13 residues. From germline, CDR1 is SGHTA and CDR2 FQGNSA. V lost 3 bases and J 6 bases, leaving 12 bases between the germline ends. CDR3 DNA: TGTGCCAGCAGCTTTCCCCCTGCCGCCGAGCAGTACTTC. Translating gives CASSFPPAAEQYF.

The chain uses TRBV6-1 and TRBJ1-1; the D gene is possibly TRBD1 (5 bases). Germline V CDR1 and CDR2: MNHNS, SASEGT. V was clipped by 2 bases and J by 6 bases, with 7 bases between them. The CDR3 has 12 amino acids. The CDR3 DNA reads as TGTGCCAGCAGTGAAAGGGGCTCTGAAGCTTTCTTT. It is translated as CASSERGSEAFF.

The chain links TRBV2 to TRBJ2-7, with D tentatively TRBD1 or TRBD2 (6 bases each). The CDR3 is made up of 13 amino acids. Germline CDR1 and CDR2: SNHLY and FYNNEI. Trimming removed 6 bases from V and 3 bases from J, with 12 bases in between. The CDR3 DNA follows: TGTGCCAGCAGAGACAGGAGGGTCTACGAGCAGTACTTC. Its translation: CASRDRRVYEQYF.

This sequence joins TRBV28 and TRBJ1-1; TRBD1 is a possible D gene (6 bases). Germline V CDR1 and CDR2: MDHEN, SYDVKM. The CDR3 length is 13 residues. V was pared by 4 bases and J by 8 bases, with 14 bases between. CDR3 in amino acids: CASSSRQDIEAFF. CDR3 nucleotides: TGTGCCAGCAGTTCTCGACAGGATATAGAAGCTTTCTTT.

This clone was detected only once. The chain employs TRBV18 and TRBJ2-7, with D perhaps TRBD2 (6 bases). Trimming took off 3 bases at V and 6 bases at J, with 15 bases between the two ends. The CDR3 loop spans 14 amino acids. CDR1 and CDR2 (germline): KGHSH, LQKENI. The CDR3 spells CASSPRGEGAEQYF. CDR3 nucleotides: TGTGCCAGCTCACCCCGCGGGGAAGGCGCCGAGCAGTACTTC.

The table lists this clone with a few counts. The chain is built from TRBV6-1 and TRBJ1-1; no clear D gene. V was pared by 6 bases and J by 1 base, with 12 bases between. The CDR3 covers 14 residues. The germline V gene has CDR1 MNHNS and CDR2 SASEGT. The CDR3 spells CASRSLDPNTEAFF. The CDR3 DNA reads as TGTGCCAGCAGGTCCTTGGACCCGAACACTGAAGCTTTCTTT.

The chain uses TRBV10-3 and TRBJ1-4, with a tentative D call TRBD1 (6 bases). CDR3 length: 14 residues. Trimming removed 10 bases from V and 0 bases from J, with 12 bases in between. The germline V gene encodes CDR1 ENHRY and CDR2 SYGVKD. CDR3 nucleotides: TGTGCCACAGGGGTTGGGGCAACTAATGAAAAACTGTTTTTT. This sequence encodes CATGVGATNEKLFF.

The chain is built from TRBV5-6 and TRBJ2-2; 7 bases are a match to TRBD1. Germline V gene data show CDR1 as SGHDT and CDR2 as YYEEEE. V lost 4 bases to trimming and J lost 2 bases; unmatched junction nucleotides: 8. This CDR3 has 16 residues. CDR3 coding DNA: TGTGCCAGCAGCCTACCCGGGACAGTAAACACCGGGGAGCTGTTTTTT. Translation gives CASSLPGTVNTGELFF.

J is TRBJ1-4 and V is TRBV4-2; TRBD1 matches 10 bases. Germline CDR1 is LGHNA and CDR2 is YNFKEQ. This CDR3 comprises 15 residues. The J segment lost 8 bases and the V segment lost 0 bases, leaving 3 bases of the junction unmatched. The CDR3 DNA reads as TGTGCCAGCAGCCAAGATGACAGGGGGCGAGAAAAACTGTTTTTT. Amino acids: CASSQDDRGREKLFF.